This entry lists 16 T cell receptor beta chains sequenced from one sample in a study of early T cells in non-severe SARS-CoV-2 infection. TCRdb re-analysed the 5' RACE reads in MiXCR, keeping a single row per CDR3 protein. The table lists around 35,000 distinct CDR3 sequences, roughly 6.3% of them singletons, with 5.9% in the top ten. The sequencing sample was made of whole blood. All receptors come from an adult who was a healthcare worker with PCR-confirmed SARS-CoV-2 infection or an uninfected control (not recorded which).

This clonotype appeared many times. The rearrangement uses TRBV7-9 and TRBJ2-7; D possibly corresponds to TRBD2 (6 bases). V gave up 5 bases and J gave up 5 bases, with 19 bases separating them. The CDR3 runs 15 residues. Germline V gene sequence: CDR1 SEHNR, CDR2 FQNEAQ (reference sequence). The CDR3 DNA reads TGTGCCAGCAGCCCCACCGTTGGCAGGAGGGACGAGCAGTACTTC. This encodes CASSPTVGRRDEQYF.

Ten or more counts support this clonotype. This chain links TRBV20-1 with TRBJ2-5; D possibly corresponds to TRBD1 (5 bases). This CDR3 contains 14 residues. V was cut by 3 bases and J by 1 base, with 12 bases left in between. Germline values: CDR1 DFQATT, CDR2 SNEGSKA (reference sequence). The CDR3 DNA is TGCAGTGCTAGGGGTATTGGGGCCCAAGAGACCCAGTACTTC. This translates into CSARGIGAQETQYF.

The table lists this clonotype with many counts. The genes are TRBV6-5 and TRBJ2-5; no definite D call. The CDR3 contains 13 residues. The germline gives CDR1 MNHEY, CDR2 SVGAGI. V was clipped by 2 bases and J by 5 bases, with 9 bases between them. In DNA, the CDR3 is TGTGCCAGCAGTTACGGGCAGAGTGAGACCCAGTACTTC. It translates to CASSYGQSETQYF.

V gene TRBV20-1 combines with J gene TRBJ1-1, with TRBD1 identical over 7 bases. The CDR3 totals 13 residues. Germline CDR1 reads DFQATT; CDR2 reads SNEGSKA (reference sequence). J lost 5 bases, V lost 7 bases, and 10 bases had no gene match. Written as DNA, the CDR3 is TGCAGTGTAAGCACCGGGACAGCGACTGAAGCTTTCTTT. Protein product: CSVSTGTATEAFF.

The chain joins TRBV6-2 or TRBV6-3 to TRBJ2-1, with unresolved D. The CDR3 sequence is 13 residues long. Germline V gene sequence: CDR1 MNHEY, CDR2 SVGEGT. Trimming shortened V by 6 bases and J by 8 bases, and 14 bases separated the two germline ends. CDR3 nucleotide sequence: TGTGCCAGCAGCCACGATAGCAAGGATGAGCAGTTCTTC. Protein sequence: CASSHDSKDEQFF.

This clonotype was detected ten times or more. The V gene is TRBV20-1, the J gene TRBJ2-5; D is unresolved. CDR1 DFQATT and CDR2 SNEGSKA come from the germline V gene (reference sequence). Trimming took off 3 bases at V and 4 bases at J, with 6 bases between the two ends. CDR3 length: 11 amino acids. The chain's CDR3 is CSASRRETQYF. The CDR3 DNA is TGCAGTGCTAGCAGGCGAGAGACCCAGTACTTC.

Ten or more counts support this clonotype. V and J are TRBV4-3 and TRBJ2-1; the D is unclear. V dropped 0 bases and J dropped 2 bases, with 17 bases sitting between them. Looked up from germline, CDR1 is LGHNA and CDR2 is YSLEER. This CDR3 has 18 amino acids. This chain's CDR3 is CASSQEVGTNSAYNEQFF. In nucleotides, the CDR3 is TGCGCCAGCAGCCAAGAGGTGGGTACGAACAGTGCCTACAATGAGCAGTTCTTC.

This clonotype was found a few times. The CDR3: CAISESGLAPNEQFF. In nucleotides, the CDR3 is TGTGCCATCAGTGAGTCGGGACTAGCACCAAATGAGCAGTTCTTC. The chain links TRBV10-3 to TRBJ2-1, with 9 bases matching TRBD2. Germline-derived CDR1 and CDR2 are ENHRY and SYGVKD. This CDR3 is 15 amino acids long. The V and J ends lost 0 bases and 7 bases, in that order; junction bases with no gene match: 4.

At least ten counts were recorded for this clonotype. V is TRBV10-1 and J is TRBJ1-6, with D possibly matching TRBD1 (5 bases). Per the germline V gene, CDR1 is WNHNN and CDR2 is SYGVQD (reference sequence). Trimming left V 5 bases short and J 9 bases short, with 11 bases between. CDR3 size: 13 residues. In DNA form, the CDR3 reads TGCGCCAGCAGTCCAGGGCCTCGTTCACCCCTCCACTTT. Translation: CASSPGPRSPLHF.

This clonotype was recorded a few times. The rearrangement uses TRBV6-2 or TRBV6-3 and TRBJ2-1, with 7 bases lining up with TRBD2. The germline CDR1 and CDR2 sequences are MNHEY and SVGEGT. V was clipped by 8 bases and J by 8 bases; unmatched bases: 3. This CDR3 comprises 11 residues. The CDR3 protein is CASGGSYEQFF. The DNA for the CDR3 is TGTGCCAGCGGCGGGAGCTATGAGCAGTTCTTC.

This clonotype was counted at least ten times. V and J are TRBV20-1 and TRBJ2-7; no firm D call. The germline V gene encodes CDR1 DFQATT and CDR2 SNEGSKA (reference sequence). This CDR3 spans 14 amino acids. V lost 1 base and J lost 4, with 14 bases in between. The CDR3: CSARGAVSPYEQYF. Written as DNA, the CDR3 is TGCAGTGCTAGAGGCGCCGTTAGCCCATACGAGCAGTACTTC.

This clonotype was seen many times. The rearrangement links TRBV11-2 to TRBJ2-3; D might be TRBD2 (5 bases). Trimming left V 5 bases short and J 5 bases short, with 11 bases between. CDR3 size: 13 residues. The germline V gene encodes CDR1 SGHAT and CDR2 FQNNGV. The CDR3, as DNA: TGTGCCAGCAGCCCAGCCGGAGGAGATACGCAGTATTTT. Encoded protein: CASSPAGGDTQYF. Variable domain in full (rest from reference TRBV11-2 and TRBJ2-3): EAGVAQSPRYKIIEKRQSVAFWCNPISGHATLYWYQQILGQGPKLLIQFQNNGVVDDSQLPKDRFSAERLKGVDSTLKIQPAKLEDSAVYLCASSPAGGDTQYFGPGTRLTVL.

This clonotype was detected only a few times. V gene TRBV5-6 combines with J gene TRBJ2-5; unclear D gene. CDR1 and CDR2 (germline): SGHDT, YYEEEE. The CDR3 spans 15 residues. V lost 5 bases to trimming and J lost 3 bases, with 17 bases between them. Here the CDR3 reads CASRGSPHTKETQYF. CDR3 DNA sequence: TGTGCCAGCAGGGGTAGTCCACATACCAAAGAGACCCAGTACTTC.

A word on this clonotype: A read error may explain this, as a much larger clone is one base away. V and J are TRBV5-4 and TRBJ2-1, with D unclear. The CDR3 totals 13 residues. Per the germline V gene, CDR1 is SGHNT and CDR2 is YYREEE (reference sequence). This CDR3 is CANSLDSYNEQFF. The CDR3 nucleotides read TGTGCCAACAGCTTGGACTCCTACAATGAGCAGTTCTTC. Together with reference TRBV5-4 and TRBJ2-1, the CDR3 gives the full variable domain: ETGVTQSPTHLIKTRGQQVTLRCSSQSGHNTVSWYQQALGQGPQFIFQYYREEENGRGNFPPRFSGLQFPNYSSELNVNALELDDSALYLCANSLDSYNEQFFGPGTRLTVL.

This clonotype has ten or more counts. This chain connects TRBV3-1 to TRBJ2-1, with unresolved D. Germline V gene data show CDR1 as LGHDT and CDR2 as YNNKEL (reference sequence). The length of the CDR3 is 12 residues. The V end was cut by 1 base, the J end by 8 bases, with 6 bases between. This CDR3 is CASSQGPYEQFF. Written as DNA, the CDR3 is TGTGCCAGCAGCCAAGGACCGTATGAGCAGTTCTTC.

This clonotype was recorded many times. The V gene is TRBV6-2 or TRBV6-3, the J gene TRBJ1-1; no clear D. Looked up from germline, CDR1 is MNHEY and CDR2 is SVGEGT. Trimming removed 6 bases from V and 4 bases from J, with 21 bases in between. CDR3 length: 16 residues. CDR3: CASRESRSGLGTEAFF. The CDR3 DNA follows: TGTGCCAGCAGAGAAAGTCGTAGCGGGTTGGGCACTGAAGCTTTCTTT.